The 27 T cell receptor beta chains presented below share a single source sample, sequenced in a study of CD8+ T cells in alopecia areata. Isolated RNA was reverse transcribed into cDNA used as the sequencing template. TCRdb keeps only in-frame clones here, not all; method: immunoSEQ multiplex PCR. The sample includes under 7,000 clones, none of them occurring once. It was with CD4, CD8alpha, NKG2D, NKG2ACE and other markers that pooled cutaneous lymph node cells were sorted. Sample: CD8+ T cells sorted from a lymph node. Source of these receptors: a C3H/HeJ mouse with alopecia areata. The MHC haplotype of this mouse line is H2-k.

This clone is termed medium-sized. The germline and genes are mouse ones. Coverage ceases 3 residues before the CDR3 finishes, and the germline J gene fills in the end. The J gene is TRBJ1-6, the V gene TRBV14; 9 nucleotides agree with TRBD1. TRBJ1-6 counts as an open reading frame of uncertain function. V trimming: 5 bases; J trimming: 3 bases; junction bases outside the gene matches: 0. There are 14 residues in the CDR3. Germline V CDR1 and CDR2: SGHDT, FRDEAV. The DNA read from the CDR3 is TGTGCCAGCAGGACAGGGGGCTATAATTCGCCC. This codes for CASRTGGYNSP. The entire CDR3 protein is CASRTGGYNSPLYF.

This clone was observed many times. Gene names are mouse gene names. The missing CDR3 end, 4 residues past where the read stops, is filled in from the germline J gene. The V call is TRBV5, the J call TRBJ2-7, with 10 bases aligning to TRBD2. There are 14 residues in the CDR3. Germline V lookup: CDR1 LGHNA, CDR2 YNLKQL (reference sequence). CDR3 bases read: TGTGCCAGCAGCCAAGCGGGACTGGGGAAT. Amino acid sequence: CASSQAGLGN. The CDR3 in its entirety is CASSQAGLGNEQYF.

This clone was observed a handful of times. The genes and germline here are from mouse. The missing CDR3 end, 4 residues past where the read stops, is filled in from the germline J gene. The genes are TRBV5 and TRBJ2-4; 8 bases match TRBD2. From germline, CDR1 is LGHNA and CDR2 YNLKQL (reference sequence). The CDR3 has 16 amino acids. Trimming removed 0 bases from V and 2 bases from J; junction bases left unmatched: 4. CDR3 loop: CASSQEWGGAQNTLYF. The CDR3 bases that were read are TGTGCCAGCAGCCAAGAATGGGGGGGGGCTCAAAAC.

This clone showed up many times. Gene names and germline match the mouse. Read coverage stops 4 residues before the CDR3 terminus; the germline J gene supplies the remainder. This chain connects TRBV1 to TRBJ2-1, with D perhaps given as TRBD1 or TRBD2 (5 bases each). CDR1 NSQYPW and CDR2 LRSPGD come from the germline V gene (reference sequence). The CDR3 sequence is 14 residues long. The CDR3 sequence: CTCSAGGARAEQFF. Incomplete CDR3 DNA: TGCACCTGCAGTGCAGGGGGCGCACGGGCT.

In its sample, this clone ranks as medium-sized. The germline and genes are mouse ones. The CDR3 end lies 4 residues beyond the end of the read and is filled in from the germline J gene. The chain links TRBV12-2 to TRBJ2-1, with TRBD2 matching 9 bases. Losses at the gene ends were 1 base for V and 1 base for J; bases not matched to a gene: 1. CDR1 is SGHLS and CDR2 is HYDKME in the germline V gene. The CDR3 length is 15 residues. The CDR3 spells CASSLGTGNYAEQFF. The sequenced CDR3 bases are TGTGCCAGCTCTCTGGGGACTGGGAACTATGCT.

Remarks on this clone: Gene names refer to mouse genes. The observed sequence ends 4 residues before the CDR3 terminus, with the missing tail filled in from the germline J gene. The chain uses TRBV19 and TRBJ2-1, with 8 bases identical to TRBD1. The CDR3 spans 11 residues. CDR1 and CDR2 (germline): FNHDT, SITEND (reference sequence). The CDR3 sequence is CASDRGAEQFF. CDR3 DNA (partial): TGTGCCAGCGACAGGGGCGCT.

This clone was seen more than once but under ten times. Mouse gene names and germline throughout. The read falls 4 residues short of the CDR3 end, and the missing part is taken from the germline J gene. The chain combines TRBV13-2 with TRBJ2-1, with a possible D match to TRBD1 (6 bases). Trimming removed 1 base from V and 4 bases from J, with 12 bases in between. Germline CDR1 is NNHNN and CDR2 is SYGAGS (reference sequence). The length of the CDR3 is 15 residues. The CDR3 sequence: CASGDLRGGYAEQFF. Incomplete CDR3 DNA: TGTGCCAGCGGTGATCTCAGGGGAGGATATGCT.

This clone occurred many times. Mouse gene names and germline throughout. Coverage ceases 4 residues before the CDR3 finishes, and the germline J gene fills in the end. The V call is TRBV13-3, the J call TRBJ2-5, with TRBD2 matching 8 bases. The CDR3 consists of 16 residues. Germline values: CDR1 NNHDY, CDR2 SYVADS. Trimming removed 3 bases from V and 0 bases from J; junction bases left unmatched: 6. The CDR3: CASSGDWGVNQDTQYF. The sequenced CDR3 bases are TGTGCCAGCAGTGGAGACTGGGGAGTTAACCAAGAC.

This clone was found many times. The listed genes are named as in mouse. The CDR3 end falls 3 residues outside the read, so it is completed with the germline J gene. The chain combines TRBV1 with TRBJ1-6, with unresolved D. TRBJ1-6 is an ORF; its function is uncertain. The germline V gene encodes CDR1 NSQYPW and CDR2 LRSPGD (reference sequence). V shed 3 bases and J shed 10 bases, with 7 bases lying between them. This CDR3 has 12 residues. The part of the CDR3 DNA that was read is TGCACCTGCAGTGCCCCCAAGTCGCCC. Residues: CTCSAPKSP. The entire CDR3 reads CTCSAPKSPLYF.

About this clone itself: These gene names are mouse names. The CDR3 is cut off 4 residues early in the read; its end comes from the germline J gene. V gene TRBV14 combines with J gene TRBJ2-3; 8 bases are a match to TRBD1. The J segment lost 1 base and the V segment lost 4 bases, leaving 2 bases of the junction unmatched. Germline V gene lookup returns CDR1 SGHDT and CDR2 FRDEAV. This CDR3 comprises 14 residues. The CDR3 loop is CASSDRGRAETLYF. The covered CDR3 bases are TGTGCCAGCAGTGACAGGGGTCGTGCAGAA.

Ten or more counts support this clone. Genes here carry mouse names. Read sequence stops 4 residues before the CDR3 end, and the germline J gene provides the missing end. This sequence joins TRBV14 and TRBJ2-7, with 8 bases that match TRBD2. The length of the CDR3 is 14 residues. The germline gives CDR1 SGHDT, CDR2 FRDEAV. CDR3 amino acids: CASSFRTGIYEQYF. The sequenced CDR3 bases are TGTGCCAGCAGTTTTAGGACTGGGATATAT. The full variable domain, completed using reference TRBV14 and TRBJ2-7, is EAGVTQSPRYAVLQEGQAVSFWCDPISGHDTLYWYQQPRDQGPQLLVYFRDEAVIDNSQLPSDRFSAVRPKGTNSTLKIQSAKQGDTATYLCASSFRTGIYEQYFGPGTRLTVL.

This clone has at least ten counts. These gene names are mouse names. The sequenced part of the CDR3 DNA is TGTGCCTGGAGTCAGGACAGCTATGCT. It encodes CAWSQDSYA. The whole CDR3 protein is CAWSQDSYAEQFF. The V call is TRBV31, the J call TRBJ2-1; D possibly corresponds to TRBD1 (6 bases). The read ends 4 residues shy of where the CDR3 ends; the end is completed using the germline J gene. The germline CDR1 and CDR2 sequences are GKSSPN and SITVG. This CDR3 has 13 residues. The V end was cut by 1 base, the J end by 3 bases, with 7 bases between. The variable domain in full, with the rest retrieved from reference TRBV31 and TRBJ2-1, is AQTIHQWPVAEIKAVGSPLSLGCTIKGKSSPNLYWYWQATGGTLQQLFYSITVGQVESVVQLNLSASRPKDDQFILSTEKLLLSHSGFYLCAWSQDSYAEQFFGPGTRLTVL.

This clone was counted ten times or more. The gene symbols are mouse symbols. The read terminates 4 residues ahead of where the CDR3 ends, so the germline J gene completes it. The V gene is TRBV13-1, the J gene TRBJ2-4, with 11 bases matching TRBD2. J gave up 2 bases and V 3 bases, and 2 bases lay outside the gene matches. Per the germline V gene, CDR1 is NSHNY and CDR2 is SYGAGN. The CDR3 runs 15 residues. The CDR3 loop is CASSGLGGFQNTLYF. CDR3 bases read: TGTGCCAGCAGTGGACTGGGGGGGTTTCAAAAC.

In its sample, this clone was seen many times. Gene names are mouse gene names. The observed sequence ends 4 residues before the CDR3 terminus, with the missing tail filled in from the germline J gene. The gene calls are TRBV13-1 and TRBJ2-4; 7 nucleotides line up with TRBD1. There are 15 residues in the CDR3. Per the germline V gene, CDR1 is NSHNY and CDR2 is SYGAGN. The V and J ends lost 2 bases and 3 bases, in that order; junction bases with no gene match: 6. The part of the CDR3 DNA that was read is TGTGCCAGCAGTGAGCCGACAGGGAGGCAAAAC. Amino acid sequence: CASSEPTGRQN. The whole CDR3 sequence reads CASSEPTGRQNTLYF.

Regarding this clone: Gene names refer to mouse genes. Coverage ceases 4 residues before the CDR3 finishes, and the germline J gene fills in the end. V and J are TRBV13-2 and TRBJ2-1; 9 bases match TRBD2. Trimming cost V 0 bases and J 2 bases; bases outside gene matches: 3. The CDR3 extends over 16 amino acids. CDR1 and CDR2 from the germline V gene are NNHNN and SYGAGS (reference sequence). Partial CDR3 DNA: TGTGCCAGCGGTGATGCTTCTGGGGGGGACTATGCT. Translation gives CASGDASGGDYA. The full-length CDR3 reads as CASGDASGGDYAEQFF.

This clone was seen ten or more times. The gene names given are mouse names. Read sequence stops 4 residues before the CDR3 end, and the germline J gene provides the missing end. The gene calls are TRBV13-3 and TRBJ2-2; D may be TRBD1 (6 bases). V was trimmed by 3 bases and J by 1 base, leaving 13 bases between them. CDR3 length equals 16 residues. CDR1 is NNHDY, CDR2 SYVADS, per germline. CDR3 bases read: TGTGCCAGCAGTGCTACCCCGACAGGAAACACCGGG. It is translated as CASSATPTGNTG. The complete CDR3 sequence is CASSATPTGNTGQLYF. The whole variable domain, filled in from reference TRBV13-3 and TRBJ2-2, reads EAAVTQSPRSKVAVTGGKVTLSCHQTNNHDYMYWYRQDTGHGLRLIHYSYVADSTEKGDIPDGYKASRPSQENFSLILELASLSQTAVYFCASSATPTGNTGQLYFGEGSKLTVL.

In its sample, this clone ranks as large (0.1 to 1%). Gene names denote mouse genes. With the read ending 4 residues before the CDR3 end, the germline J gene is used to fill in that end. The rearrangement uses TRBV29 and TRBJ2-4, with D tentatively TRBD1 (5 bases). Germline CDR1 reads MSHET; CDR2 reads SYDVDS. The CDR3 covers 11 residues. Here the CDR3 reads CASSRENTLYF. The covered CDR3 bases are TGTGCTAGCAGCAGGGAAAAC.

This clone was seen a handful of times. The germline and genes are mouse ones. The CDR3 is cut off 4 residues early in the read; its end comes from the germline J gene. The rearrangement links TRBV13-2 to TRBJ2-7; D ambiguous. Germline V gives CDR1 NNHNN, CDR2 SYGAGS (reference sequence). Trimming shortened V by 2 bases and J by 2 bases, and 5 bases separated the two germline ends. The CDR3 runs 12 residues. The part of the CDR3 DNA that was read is TGTGCCAGCGGTGAGGTCACCTAT. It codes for CASGEVTY. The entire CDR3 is CASGEVTYEQYF.

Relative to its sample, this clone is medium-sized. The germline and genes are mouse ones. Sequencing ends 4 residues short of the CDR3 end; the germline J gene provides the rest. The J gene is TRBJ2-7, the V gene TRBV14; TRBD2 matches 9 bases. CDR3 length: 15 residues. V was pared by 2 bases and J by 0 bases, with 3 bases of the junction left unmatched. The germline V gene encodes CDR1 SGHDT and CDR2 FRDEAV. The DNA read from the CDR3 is TGTGCCAGCAGTTTGACTGGGGGAAGCTCCTAT. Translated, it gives CASSLTGGSSY. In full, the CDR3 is CASSLTGGSSYEQYF. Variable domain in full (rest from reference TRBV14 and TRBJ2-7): EAGVTQSPRYAVLQEGQAVSFWCDPISGHDTLYWYQQPRDQGPQLLVYFRDEAVIDNSQLPSDRFSAVRPKGTNSTLKIQSAKQGDTATYLCASSLTGGSSYEQYFGPGTRLTVL.

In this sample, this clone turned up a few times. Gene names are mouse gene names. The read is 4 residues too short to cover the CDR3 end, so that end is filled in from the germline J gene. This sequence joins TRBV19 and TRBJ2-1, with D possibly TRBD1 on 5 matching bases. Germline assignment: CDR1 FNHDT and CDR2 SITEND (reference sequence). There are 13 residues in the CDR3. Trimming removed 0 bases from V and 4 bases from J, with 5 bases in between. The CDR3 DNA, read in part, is TGTGCCAGCAGTATAGGACAGTATGCT. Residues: CASSIGQYA. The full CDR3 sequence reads CASSIGQYAEQFF.

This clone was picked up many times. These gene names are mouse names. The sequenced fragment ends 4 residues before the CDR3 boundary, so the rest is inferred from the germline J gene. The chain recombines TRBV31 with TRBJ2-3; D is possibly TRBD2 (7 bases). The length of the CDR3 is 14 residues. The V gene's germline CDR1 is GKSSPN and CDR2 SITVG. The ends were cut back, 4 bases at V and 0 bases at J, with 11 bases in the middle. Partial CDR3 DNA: TGTGCCTGGAATCTGGGGGCTAGTGCAGAA. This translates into CAWNLGASAE. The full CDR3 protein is CAWNLGASAETLYF.

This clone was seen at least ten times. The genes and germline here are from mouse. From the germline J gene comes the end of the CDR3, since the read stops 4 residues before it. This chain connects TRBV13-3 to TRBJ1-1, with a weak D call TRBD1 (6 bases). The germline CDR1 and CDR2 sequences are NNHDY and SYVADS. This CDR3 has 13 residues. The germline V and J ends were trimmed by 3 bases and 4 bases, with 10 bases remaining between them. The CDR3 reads CASSGGQITEVFF. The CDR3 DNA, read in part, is TGTGCCAGCAGTGGCGGACAGATCACA.

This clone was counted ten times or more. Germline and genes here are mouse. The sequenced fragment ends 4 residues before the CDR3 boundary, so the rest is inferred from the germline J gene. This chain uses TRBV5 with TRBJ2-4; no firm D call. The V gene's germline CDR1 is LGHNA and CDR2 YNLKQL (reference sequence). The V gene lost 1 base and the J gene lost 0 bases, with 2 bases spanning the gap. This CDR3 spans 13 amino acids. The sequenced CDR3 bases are TGTGCCAGCAGCCAAGGGAGTCAAAAC. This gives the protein CASSQGSQN. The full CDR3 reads CASSQGSQNTLYF.

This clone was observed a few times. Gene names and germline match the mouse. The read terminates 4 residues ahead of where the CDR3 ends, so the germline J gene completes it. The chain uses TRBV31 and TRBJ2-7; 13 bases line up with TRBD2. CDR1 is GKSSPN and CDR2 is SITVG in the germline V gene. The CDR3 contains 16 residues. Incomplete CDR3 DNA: TGTGCCTGGAGCCGCCCCGAGGGACTGGGGGGGTAT. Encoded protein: CAWSRPEGLGGY. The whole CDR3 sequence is CAWSRPEGLGGYEQYF.

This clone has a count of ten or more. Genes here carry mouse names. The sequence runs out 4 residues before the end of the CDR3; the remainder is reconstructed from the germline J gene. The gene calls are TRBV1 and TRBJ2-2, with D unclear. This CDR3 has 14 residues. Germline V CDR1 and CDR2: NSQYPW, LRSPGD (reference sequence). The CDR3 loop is CTCSALRQQGQLYF. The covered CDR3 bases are TGCACCTGCAGTGCACTCAGGCAACAGGGG.

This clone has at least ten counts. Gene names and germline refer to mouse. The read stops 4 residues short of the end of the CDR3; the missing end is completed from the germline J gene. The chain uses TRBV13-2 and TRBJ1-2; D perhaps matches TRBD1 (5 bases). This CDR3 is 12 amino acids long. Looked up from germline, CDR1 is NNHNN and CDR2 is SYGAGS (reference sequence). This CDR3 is CASGDQGGDYTF. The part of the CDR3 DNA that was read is TGTGCCAGCGGTGATCAGGGTGGC.

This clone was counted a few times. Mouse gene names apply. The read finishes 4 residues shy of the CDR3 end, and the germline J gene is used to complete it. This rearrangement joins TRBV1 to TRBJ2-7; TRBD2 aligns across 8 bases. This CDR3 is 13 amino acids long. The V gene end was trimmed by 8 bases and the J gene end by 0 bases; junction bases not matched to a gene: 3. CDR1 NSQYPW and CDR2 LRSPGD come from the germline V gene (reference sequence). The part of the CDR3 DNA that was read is TGCACCTGCCGGACTGGGAGCTCCTAT. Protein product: CTCRTGSSY. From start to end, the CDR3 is CTCRTGSSYEQYF. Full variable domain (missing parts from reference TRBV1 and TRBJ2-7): VTLLEQNPRWRLVPRGQAVNLRCILKNSQYPWMSWYQQDLQKQLQWLFTLRSPGDKEVKSLPGADYLATRVTDTELRLQVANMSQGRTLYCTCRTGSSYEQYFGPGTRLTVL.